The 30 T cell receptor beta chains reported below all come from one sample, sequenced in a study of shared clonotypes between healthy human individuals. Libraries were prepared by immunoSEQ multiplex PCR; TCRdb keeps only in-frame clonotypes and omits some of them. The sample gives about 1.1 million clones, around three quarters of which show up once; 0.85% to 1% is in the top ten. The specimen sequenced was memory CD4+ T cells from PBMCs. Subset in this sample: CD45RA-negative fraction. These receptors were obtained from a man between 18 and 35 years old in good health. Some clones in this sample may be carry-over from other donors' samples.

The table lists this clone with a few counts. V is TRBV5-4 and J is TRBJ1-2; 10 bases fit TRBD1. This CDR3 spans 15 amino acids. Losses at the gene ends were 4 bases for V and 2 bases for J; bases not matched to a gene: 5. CDR1 is SGHNT, CDR2 YYREEE, per germline (reference sequence). The CDR3 sequence: CASSTGTGANYGYTF. The DNA for the CDR3 is TGTGCCAGCAGCACTGGGACAGGGGCAAACTATGGCTACACCTTC.

This clone was recorded once. The chain has TRBV11-2 and TRBJ1-6; D gene uncertain. CDR1 is SGHAT, CDR2 FQNNGV, per germline. There are 15 residues in the CDR3. V was trimmed by 3 bases and J by 5 bases, leaving 11 bases between them. CDR3 in amino acids: CASSFGQNDNSPLHF. CDR3 sequence (DNA): TGTGCCAGCAGCTTCGGCCAAAATGATAATTCACCCCTCCACTTT.

This chain joins TRBV29-1 and TRBJ1-1; a possible D gene is TRBD1 (6 bases). The CDR3 extends over 12 amino acids. CDR1 SQVTM and CDR2 ANQGSEA come from the germline V gene. V was clipped by 7 bases and J by 4 bases, with 13 bases between them. The CDR3 spells CSALRGTTEAFF. CDR3 coding DNA: TGCAGCGCTCTGAGGGGGACCACTGAAGCTTTCTTT.

This clone was seen only once. CDR3 sequence: CASNTQPTGGYTEAFF. The CDR3 nucleotides read TGCGCCAGCAATACCCAGCCGACAGGGGGGTACACTGAAGCTTTCTTT. The gene calls are TRBV5-1 and TRBJ1-1; 9 bases are shared with TRBD1. The germline CDR1 and CDR2 sequences are SGHRS and YFSETQ. J gave up 3 bases and V 6 bases, and 12 bases lay outside the gene matches. The CDR3 totals 16 residues.

In this sample, this clone turned up a few times. The same CDR3 can be traced to other DNA sequences in this sample. The rearrangement uses TRBV28 and TRBJ2-5; D remains ambiguous. The CDR3 covers 13 residues. CDR1 is MDHEN, CDR2 SYDVKM, per germline. V was pared by 6 bases and J by 5 bases, with 13 bases between. CDR3 amino acids: CASSLRRGETQYF. DNA of the CDR3: TGTGCCAGCAGCCTACGGAGAGGTGAGACCCAGTACTTC. The full variable domain, in which reference TRBV28 and TRBJ2-5 provide the parts outside the CDR3, is DVKVTQSSRYLVKRTGEKVFLECVQDMDHENMFWYRQDPGLGLRLIYFSYDVKMKEKGDIPEGYSVSREKKERFSLILESASTNQTSMYLCASSLRRGETQYFGPGTRLLVL.

V and J are TRBV11-3 and TRBJ2-3; D may be TRBD2 (6 bases). There are 14 residues in the CDR3. Germline values: CDR1 SGHNT, CDR2 YENEEA. With 1 base removed from V and 3 bases from J, the gap between germline ends came to 8 bases. CDR3 amino acids: CASSLAGDTDTQYF. The DNA for the CDR3 is TGTGCCAGCAGCTTAGCGGGGGATACAGATACGCAGTATTTT.

This clone was counted only a few times. The rearrangement uses TRBV28 and TRBJ1-5; 9 bases fit TRBD1. Germline CDR1 MDHEN, CDR2 SYDVKM. CDR3 length: 15 amino acids. The junction had 3 bases not matched to a gene; V was cut back by 5 bases and J by 1 base. The CDR3: CASSLQGASNQPQHF. CDR3 nucleotide sequence: TGTGCCAGCAGTCTACAGGGGGCGAGCAATCAGCCCCAGCATTTT.

The J gene is TRBJ2-7, the V gene TRBV28; 7 bases match TRBD1. The CDR3 totals 15 residues. V lost 1 base, J lost 7 bases, and 10 bases stayed unmatched. Germline CDR1 and CDR2: MDHEN and SYDVKM. The CDR3 DNA is TGTGCCAGCAGTTTATTAGGGGGCGCAACGGGGGAGCAGTACTTC. It codes for CASSLLGGATGEQYF.

This clone was observed many times. V usage is TRBV19 and J usage is TRBJ2-2; 9 bases are shared with TRBD2. The CDR3 covers 15 residues. Germline trimming cut 6 bases from V and 6 bases from J; bases unmatched to any gene: 8. Per germline, CDR1 LNHDA and CDR2 SQIVND (reference sequence). CDR3 DNA: TGTGCCAGTAGACCGGGACTAGCTGGGTCCGGGGAGCTGTTTTTT. It yields the protein CASRPGLAGSGELFF.

The genes are TRBV30 and TRBJ2-1; the D gene is possibly TRBD2 (5 bases). CDR1 and CDR2 from the germline V gene are GTSNPN and SVGIG (reference sequence). The CDR3 length is 14 residues. Trimming took 2 bases from V and 6 from J, leaving 14 bases between them. CDR3 loop: CAWSIRGWVNEQFF. The CDR3 nucleotides are TGTGCCTGGAGTATCCGGGGTTGGGTCAATGAGCAGTTCTTC.

The V gene is TRBV7-3, the J gene TRBJ2-3; TRBD2 matches 11 bases. The CDR3 spans 17 residues. Per the germline V gene, CDR1 is SGHTA and CDR2 is FQGTGA. The J segment lost 4 bases and the V segment lost 1 base, leaving 7 bases of the junction unmatched. The CDR3 loop reads CASSLIALAGGADTQYF. CDR3 nucleotides: TGTGCCAGCAGCTTAATAGCTCTAGCGGGAGGTGCAGATACGCAGTATTTT.

V gene TRBV7-2 combines with J gene TRBJ2-5, with 11 bases that match TRBD2. This CDR3 has 17 residues. V dropped 7 bases and J dropped 1; count of bases not matched to a gene: 11. CDR1 and CDR2 from the germline V gene are SGHTA and FQGNSA. The CDR3 coding sequence is TGTGCCAGCACCAAACAACTAGCGGGAGCTTCCCAAGAGACCCAGTACTTC. Protein sequence: CASTKQLAGASQETQYF.

The rearrangement links TRBV6-1 to TRBJ1-5; D perhaps matches TRBD1 (5 bases). This CDR3 has 18 residues. The ends were cut back, 2 bases at V and 2 bases at J, with 19 bases in the middle. Germline-derived CDR1 and CDR2 are MNHNS and SASEGT. This chain's CDR3 is CASSEIRRGGGGNQPQHF. The CDR3, as DNA: TGTGCCAGCAGTGAAATTCGTAGGGGTGGAGGGGGCAATCAGCCCCAGCATTTT.

The chain has TRBV28 and TRBJ2-7; 9 positions match TRBD1. Germline V CDR1 and CDR2: MDHEN, SYDVKM. CDR3 length: 15 residues. The junction had 9 bases not matched to a gene; V was cut back by 6 bases and J by 3 bases. The CDR3 protein is CASSRPGTGSYEQYF. DNA for the CDR3: TGTGCCAGCAGCCGCCCCGGGACAGGGAGCTACGAGCAGTACTTC.

A word on this clone: This CDR3 is also generated by other DNA sequences in the sample. The rearrangement uses TRBV5-1 and TRBJ2-5; D perhaps matches TRBD2 (5 bases). The CDR3 extends over 13 amino acids. Trimming stripped 3 bases from V and 1 base from J, with 7 bases between. The germline V gene encodes CDR1 SGHRS and CDR2 YFSETQ. The CDR3 nucleotides are TGCGCCAGCAGCTCCCGGGGCCAAGAGACCCAGTACTTC. Residues: CASSSRGQETQYF. The full variable domain, with the rest looked up from reference TRBV5-1 and TRBJ2-5, is KAGVTQTPRYLIKTRGQQVTLSCSPISGHRSVSWYQQTPGQGLQFLFEYFSETQRNKGNFPGRFSGRQFSNSRSEMNVSTLELGDSALYLCASSSRGQETQYFGPGTRLLVL.

The chain employs TRBV11-2 and TRBJ1-2; a weak D match, TRBD1 (6 bases). The germline V gene has CDR1 SGHAT and CDR2 FQNNGV. V dropped 2 bases and J dropped 4 bases, with 8 bases sitting between them. This CDR3 contains 13 residues. The CDR3 DNA is TGTGCCAGCAGCTTAAGGGGGGTCTATGGCTACACCTTC. It specifies CASSLRGVYGYTF.

The chain has TRBV9 and TRBJ2-5, with 8 bases fitting TRBD2. CDR1 is SGDLS and CDR2 is YYNGEE in the germline V gene. V was pared by 0 bases and J by 2 bases, with 15 bases of the junction left unmatched. The CDR3 sequence is 19 residues long. CDR3 in DNA: TGTGCCAGCAGCGTAGGGCTAGGGAACGTAGCGGGGATACAAGAGACCCAGTACTTC. Its protein product is CASSVGLGNVAGIQETQYF. The variable domain in full, completed from reference TRBV9 and TRBJ2-5, reads DSGVTQTPKHLITATGQRVTLRCSPRSGDLSVYWYQQSLDQGLQFLIQYYNGEERAKGNILERFSAQQFPDLHSELNLSSLELGDSALYFCASSVGLGNVAGIQETQYFGPGTRLLVL.

This clone has a handful of counts. J is TRBJ1-5 and V is TRBV28; D remains ambiguous. The CDR3 spans 14 residues. With 0 bases removed from V and 4 bases from J, the gap between germline ends came to 7 bases. Germline CDR1 reads MDHEN; CDR2 reads SYDVKM. The CDR3 DNA reads as TGTGCCAGCAGTTTATGGAAAGTGAATCAGCCCCAGCATTTT. Translating it yields CASSLWKVNQPQHF. Variable domain in full (rest from reference TRBV28 and TRBJ1-5): DVKVTQSSRYLVKRTGEKVFLECVQDMDHENMFWYRQDPGLGLRLIYFSYDVKMKEKGDIPEGYSVSREKKERFSLILESASTNQTSMYLCASSLWKVNQPQHFGDGTRLSIL.

The CDR3 is CASSLSTGAGELFF. CDR3 nucleotides: TGTGCCAGCAGCTTGTCAACTGGCGCCGGGGAGCTGTTTTTT. This chain joins TRBV5-4 and TRBJ2-2, with unresolved D. The germline V and J ends were trimmed by 1 base and 6 bases, with 10 bases remaining between them. The CDR3 contains 14 residues. Germline CDR1 and CDR2: SGHNT and YYREEE (reference sequence).

The chain employs TRBV5-1 and TRBJ2-1; D not certain. The germline V gene has CDR1 SGHRS and CDR2 YFSETQ. The CDR3 is made up of 13 amino acids. V lost 0 bases and J lost 9, with 10 bases in between. CDR3 sequence reads: CASSLDRMGEQFF. CDR3 coding DNA: TGCGCCAGCAGCTTGGATAGGATGGGTGAGCAGTTCTTC.

V gene TRBV4-3 combines with J gene TRBJ2-3, with D perhaps matching TRBD1 (6 bases). The ends were cut back, 0 bases at V and 0 bases at J, with 10 bases in the middle. The CDR3 has 16 amino acids. In germline, CDR1 is LGHNA, CDR2 YSLEER. CDR3 protein: CASSQDVGASTDTQYF. In DNA, the CDR3 is TGCGCCAGCAGCCAAGATGTGGGGGCTAGCACAGATACGCAGTATTTT.

This chain joins TRBV5-1 and TRBJ1-3; no definite D call. The CDR3 has 15 amino acids. Germline values: CDR1 SGHRS, CDR2 YFSETQ. V dropped 5 bases and J dropped 0 bases, with 12 bases sitting between them. The CDR3 spells CASRTGPISGNTIYF. The DNA of the CDR3 is TGCGCCAGCAGGACCGGCCCGATCTCTGGAAACACCATATATTTT. The entire variable domain, with the rest obtained from reference TRBV5-1 and TRBJ1-3, is as follows: KAGVTQTPRYLIKTRGQQVTLSCSPISGHRSVSWYQQTPGQGLQFLFEYFSETQRNKGNFPGRFSGRQFSNSRSEMNVSTLELGDSALYLCASRTGPISGNTIYFGEGSWLTVV.

V is TRBV4-3 and J is TRBJ2-5, with no clear D. The V gene's germline CDR1 is LGHNA and CDR2 YSLEER. The CDR3 is 13 residues long. The V end was cut by 0 bases, the J end by 9 bases, with 11 bases between. This chain's CDR3 is CASSQEFGIAQYF. The DNA of the CDR3 is TGCGCCAGCAGCCAAGAGTTCGGTATAGCCCAGTACTTC.

The chain joins TRBV7-8 to TRBJ2-5; 9 bases map to TRBD1. The CDR3 length is 16 residues. The germline V gene has CDR1 SGHVS and CDR2 FQNEAQ. V shed 1 base and J 2 bases; nucleotides not matched to a gene: 5. The CDR3 bases are TGTGCCAGCAGCTTAGGGAACAGGGGGCAGCAAGAGACCCAGTACTTC. Encoded protein: CASSLGNRGQQETQYF.

Notes on this clone: The sample contains more than one DNA sequence encoding this CDR3. J is TRBJ1-5 and V is TRBV11-2; D is undetermined. Germline V gene data show CDR1 as SGHAT and CDR2 as FQNNGV. Trimming pared 5 bases from V and 2 bases from J, leaving 10 bases between. The CDR3 has 14 residues. CDR3 protein: CASSRGGGNQPQHF. The CDR3 bases are TGTGCCAGCAGCCGGGGTGGCGGCAATCAGCCCCAGCATTTT.

The chain couples TRBV2 to TRBJ1-5; perhaps TRBD1 as D (5 bases). Germline CDR1 SNHLY, CDR2 FYNNEI. The CDR3 runs to 15 residues. V dropped 2 bases and J dropped 4 bases, with 12 bases sitting between them. The CDR3 bases are TGTGCCAGCAGTGAAAGGCAGGGCCGAAATCAGCCCCAGCATTTT. Translation gives CASSERQGRNQPQHF.

The CDR3 nucleotides are TGTGCCAGCAGACTACAGGGGACGGGCAATCAGCCCCAGCATTTT. It encodes CASRLQGTGNQPQHF. The chain is built from TRBV6-5 and TRBJ1-5; the match to TRBD1 covers 7 bases. The CDR3 has 15 residues. The junction had 7 bases not matched to a gene; V was cut back by 6 bases and J by 2 bases. Germline CDR1 is MNHEY and CDR2 is SVGAGI.

The gene calls are TRBV28 and TRBJ2-7, with 8 positions matching TRBD1. V trimming: 8 bases; J trimming: 5 bases; junction bases outside the gene matches: 11. The CDR3 has 14 amino acids. Germline CDR1 reads MDHEN; CDR2 reads SYDVKM. The CDR3 DNA is TGTGCCAGCTGCCCACGGGACAGGTCCCACGAGCAGTACTTC. Translated, it gives CASCPRDRSHEQYF.

This sequence joins TRBV11-2 and TRBJ1-2; D gene uncertain. The CDR3 spans 14 residues. CDR1 SGHAT and CDR2 FQNNGV come from the germline V gene. V lost 1 base and J 0 bases, leaving 6 bases between the germline ends. CDR3 sequence (DNA): TGTGCCAGCAGCTTAGCAAGCTCTAACTATGGCTACACCTTC. Its translation: CASSLASSNYGYTF.

This rearrangement joins TRBV28 to TRBJ2-7; 11 bases are shared with TRBD2. CDR1 and CDR2 from the germline V gene are MDHEN and SYDVKM. J gave up 1 base and V 9 bases, and 5 bases lay outside the gene matches. This CDR3 has 14 amino acids. The CDR3 loop reads CASGTSGASYEQYF. Here the CDR3 DNA reads TGTGCCAGTGGGACTAGCGGAGCTTCCTACGAGCAGTACTTC. Using reference TRBV28 and TRBJ2-7 for the parts outside the CDR3, the full variable domain is DVKVTQSSRYLVKRTGEKVFLECVQDMDHENMFWYRQDPGLGLRLIYFSYDVKMKEKGDIPEGYSVSREKKERFSLILESASTNQTSMYLCASGTSGASYEQYFGPGTRLTVT.